What follows is one TCR beta chain and its context. A junction end diverges from the germline sequence, so it may reflect a read error. The second PCR ran about 6 to 12 cycles with a sample-barcoded 5' primer and J-beta primers. One entry per CDR3 protein results from TCRdb running MiXCR on the 5' RACE reads. The sample consists of hundreds of thousands of distinct CDR3 sequences, roughly three fifths of them appearing once. Germline lookup yields CDR1 SGHTA and CDR2 FQGTGA. The CDR3 contains 13 residues. The data originate from a study of blood T cells in healthy people across ages. The sequence was collected from a man aged 35-49 years in good health. The V and J genes are TRBV7-3 and TRBJ2-7, with D possibly being TRBD1 or TRBD2 (5 bases each). The J call could be wrong; TRBJ2-5 is a better fit for the DNA end. Sequences were obtained from blood. The CDR3 protein is CVSSRGDEETQYF. CDR3 sequence (DNA): TGTGTCAGCAGCCGAGGGGACGAGGAGACCCAGTACTTC.